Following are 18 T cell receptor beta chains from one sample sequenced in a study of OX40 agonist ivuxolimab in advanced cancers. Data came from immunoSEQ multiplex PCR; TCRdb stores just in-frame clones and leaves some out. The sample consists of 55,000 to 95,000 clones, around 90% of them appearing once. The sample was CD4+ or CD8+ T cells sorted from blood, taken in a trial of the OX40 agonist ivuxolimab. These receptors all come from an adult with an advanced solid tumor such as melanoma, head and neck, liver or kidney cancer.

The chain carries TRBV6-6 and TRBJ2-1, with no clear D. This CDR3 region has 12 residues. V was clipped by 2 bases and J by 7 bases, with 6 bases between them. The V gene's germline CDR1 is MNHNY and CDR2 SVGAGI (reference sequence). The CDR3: CASSYGKNEQFF. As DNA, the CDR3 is TGTGCCAGCAGTTACGGGAAGAATGAGCAGTTCTTC.

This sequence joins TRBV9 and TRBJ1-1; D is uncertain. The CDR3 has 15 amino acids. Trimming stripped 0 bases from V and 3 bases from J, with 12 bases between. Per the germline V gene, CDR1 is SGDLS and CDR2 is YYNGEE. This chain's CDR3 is CASSVEPGLHTEAFF. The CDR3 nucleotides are TGTGCCAGCAGCGTAGAGCCAGGATTGCACACTGAAGCTTTCTTT.

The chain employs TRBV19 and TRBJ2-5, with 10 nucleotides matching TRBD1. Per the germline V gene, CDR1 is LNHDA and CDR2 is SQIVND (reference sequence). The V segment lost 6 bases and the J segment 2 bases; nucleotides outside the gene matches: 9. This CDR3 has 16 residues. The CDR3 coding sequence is TGTGCCAGTAGGGCTTACCGGGACAGGGGACAAGAGACCCAGTACTTC. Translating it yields CASRAYRDRGQETQYF. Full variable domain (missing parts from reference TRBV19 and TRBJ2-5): DGGITQSPKYLFRKEGQNVTLSCEQNLNHDAMYWYRQDPGQGLRLIYYSQIVNDFQKGDIAEGYSVSREKKESFPLTVTSAQKNPTAFYLCASRAYRDRGQETQYFGPGTRLLVL.

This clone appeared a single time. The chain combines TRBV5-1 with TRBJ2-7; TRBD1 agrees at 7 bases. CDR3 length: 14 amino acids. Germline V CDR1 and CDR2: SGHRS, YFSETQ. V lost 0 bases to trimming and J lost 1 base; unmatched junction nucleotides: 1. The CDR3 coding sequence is TGCGCCAGCAGCTTGGAGGGACAGTCCTACGAGCAGTACTTC. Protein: CASSLEGQSYEQYF.

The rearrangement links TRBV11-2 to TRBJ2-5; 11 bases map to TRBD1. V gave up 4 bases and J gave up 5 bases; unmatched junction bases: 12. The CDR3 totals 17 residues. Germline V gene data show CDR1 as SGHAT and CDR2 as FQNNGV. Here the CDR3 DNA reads TGTGCCAGCAGCTCTTCCGGGACAGGGGGTTTCGGGGAGACCCAGTACTTC. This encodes CASSSSGTGGFGETQYF.

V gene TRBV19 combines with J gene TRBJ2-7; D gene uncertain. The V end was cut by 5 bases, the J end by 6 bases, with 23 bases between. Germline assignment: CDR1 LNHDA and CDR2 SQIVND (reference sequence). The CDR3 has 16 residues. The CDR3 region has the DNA TGTGCCAGTAGTGCGACCCCACCACCGAAACGGCGCGAGCAGTACTTC. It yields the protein CASSATPPPKRREQYF. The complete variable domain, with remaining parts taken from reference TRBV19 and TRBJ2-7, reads DGGITQSPKYLFRKEGQNVTLSCEQNLNHDAMYWYRQDPGQGLRLIYYSQIVNDFQKGDIAEGYSVSREKKESFPLTVTSAQKNPTAFYLCASSATPPPKRREQYFGPGTRLTVT.

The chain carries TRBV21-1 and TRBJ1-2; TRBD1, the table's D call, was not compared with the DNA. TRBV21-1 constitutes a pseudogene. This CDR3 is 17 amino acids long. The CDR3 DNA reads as TGTGCCAGCAGCAGAGACCTGCGACAGGGGAGGCTTTATGGCTACACCTTC. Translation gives CASSRDLRQGRLYGYTF.

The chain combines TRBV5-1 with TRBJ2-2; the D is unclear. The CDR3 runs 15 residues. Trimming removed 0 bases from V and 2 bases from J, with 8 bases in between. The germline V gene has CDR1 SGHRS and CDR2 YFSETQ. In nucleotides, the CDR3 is TGCGCCAGCAGCTTGGGAGTTAGAAACACCGGGGAGCTGTTTTTT. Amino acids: CASSLGVRNTGELFF.

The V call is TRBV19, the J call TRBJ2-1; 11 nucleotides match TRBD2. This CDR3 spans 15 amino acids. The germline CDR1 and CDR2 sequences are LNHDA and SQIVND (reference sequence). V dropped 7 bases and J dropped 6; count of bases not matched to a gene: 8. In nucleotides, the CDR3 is TGTGCCAGTACCATAACTAGCGGGAGCCTCAATGAGCAGTTCTTC. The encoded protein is CASTITSGSLNEQFF.

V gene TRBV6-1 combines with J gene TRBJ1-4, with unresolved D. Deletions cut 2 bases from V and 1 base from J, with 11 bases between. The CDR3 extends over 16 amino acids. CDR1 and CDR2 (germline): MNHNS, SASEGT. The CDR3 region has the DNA TGTGCCAGCAGTGAAAATTGGGCCGTAACTAATGAAAAACTGTTTTTT. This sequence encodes CASSENWAVTNEKLFF.

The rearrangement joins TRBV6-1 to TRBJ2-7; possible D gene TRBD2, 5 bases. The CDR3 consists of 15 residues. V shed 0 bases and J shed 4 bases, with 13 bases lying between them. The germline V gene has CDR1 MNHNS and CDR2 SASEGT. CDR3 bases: TGTGCCAGCAGTGAAGCCACCGGGGTAGGGTACGAGCAGTACTTC. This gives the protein CASSEATGVGYEQYF.

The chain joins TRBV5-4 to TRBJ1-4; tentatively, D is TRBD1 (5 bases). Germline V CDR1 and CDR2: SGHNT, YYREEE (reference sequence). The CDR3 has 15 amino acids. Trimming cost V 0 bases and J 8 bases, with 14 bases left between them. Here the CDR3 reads CASSLAGVGREKLFF. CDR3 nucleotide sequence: TGTGCCAGCAGCTTGGCGGGGGTGGGGAGAGAAAAACTGTTTTTT.

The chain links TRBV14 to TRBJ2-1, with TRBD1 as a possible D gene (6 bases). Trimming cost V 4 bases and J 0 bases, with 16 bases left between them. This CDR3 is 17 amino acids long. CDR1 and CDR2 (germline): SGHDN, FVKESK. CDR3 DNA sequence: TGTGCCAGCAGCCTCTGGAGGACAGCAGACTCCTACAATGAGCAGTTCTTC. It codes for CASSLWRTADSYNEQFF. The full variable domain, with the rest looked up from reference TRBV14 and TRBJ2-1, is EAGVTQFPSHSVIEKGQTVTLRCDPISGHDNLYWYRRVMGKEIKFLLHFVKESKQDESGMPNNRFLAERTGGTYSTLKVQPAELEDSGVYFCASSLWRTADSYNEQFFGPGTRLTVL.

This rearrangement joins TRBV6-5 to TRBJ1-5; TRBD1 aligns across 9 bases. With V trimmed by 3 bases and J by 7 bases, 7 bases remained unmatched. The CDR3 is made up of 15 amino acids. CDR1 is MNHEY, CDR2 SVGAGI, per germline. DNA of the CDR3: TGTGCCAGCAGTTATTCGGACAGGGGCGGACAGCCCCAGCATTTT. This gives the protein CASSYSDRGGQPQHF.

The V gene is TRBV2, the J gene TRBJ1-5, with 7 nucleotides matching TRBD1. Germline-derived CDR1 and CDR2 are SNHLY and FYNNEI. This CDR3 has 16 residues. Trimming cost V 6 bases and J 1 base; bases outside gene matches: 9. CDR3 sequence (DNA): TGTGCCAGCAGAAAAACAACAGGGGAAAGCAATCAGCCCCAGCATTTT. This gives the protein CASRKTTGESNQPQHF.

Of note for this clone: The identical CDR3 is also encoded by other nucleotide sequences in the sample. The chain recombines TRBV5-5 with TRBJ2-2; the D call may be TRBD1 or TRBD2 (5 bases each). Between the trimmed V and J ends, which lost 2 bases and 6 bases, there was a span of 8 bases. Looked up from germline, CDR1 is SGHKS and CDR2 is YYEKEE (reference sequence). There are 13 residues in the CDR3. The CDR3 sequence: CASSLGTAGELFF. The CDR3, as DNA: TGTGCCAGCAGCTTAGGGACGGCCGGGGAGCTGTTTTTT.

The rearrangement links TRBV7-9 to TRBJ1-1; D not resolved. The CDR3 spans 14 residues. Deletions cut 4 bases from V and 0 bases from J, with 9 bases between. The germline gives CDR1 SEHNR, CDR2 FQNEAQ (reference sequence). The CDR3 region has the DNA TGTGCCAGCAGCTGGGCCGATCTGAACACTGAAGCTTTCTTT. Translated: CASSWADLNTEAFF.

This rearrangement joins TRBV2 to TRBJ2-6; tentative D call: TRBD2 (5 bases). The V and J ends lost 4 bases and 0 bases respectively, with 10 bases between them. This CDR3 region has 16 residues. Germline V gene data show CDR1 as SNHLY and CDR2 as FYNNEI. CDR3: CASSVYGGSGANVLTF. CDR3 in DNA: TGTGCCAGCAGTGTCTACGGAGGCTCTGGGGCCAACGTCCTGACTTTC. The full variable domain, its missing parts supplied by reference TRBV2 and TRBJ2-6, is EPEVTQTPSHQVTQMGQEVILRCVPISNHLYFYWYRQILGQKVEFLVSFYNNEISEKSEIFDDQFSVERPDGSNFTLKIRSTKLEDSAMYFCASSVYGGSGANVLTFGAGSRLTVL.